This T cell receptor (beta chain) was recorded in a study of shared T cell receptors in the human thymus. J was trimmed by 1 base and V by 5 bases; bases with no gene match: 9. Germline CDR1 reads KGHSY; CDR2 reads FQNENV. CDR3 size: 16 residues. Assay: immunoSEQ multiplex PCR; the TCRdb copy retains only in-frame clones and omits some. The sample has about 710,000 clones, 87% seen once. The data also belong to a second study, concerning human thymus T cells.

The chain has TRBV16 and TRBJ2-7; TRBD1 matches 9 bases. This clonotype was obtained from a boy under three years old with a congenital heart defect. The sample comprised thymocytes. The CDR3 nucleotides read TGTGCCAGCAGCTTACGCCCCGGGACAGGGTCCTACGAGCAGTACTTC. The encoded protein is CASSLRPGTGSYEQYF.